This T cell receptor beta chain was sequenced in a study of beta chain features in type 1 diabetes. Study summary: The number of sorted cells examined across all samples was roughly 100,000,000.

General study results and limits: Naive, central memory and regulatory TCRB repertoires appeared more similar among patients than healthy donors. Moderate but significant shortening of TCRB CDR3s was recorded in all four CD4+ subsets from Type 1 diabetes patients.

The entirety of the isolated RNA underwent reverse transcription, so expressed TCRB transcripts were sequenced. Here immunoSEQ multiplex PCR was the method, and the copy in TCRdb shows in-frame clones only, minus some. Counted here are about 640,000 clones, around 12% occurring once; the ten biggest clones make up about 0.11%. This clone occurred a few times. Antigen specificity is unknown. The sample has other DNA sequences that encode this CDR3 too. CD4+ naive, central memory, regulatory and stem cell-like memory subsets were isolated by sorting on CD45RO/CCR7/CD25/CD127/CD95/CD27. The clonotype originates from a man aged 30-40 years with type 1 diabetes. Sequencing input: naive CD4+ T cells from blood.

The CDR3 nucleotides are TGTGCCAGCAGCTTAGGGGGGCTAGCTGGAAGAGAGACCCAGTACTTC. Translation gives CASSLGGLAGRETQYF. The chain links TRBV11-2 to TRBJ2-5, with TRBD1 as a possible D gene (6 bases). The germline V gene encodes CDR1 SGHAT and CDR2 FQNNGV. CDR3 size: 16 residues. Trimming stripped 1 base from V and 4 bases from J, with 16 bases between. Drawing the rest from reference TRBV11-2 and TRBJ2-5, the complete variable domain is EAGVAQSPRYKIIEKRQSVAFWCNPISGHATLYWYQQILGQGPKLLIQFQNNGVVDDSQLPKDRFSAERLKGVDSTLKIQPAKLEDSAVYLCASSLGGLAGRETQYFGPGTRLLVL.